This T cell receptor (beta chain) was sequenced in a study of T cell responses to AZD1222 COVID-19 vaccine. Looking at the study overall: It was second doses at about 4 or about 12 weeks that were pooled.

TCRdb's copy holds only in-frame clones and misses some; the assay was immunoSEQ multiplex PCR. Here the sample spans 95,000 to 100,000 clones, roughly 84% being singletons. Concerning this clone: Its specificity is unknown.

This CDR3 is 12 amino acids long. In germline, CDR1 is SGHNT, CDR2 YYREEE (reference sequence). Trimming removed 1 base at V and 2 bases at J, with 0 bases between. General observations from the study: With two AZD1222 doses given, Spike-specific TCR breadth and depth both rose.

The sequence came from an adult in good health. Sequenced material: peripheral blood, taken on day 0 of AZD1222 vaccination. The chain uses TRBV5-4 and TRBJ2-2; D gene unclear. CDR3 residues: CASSLNTGELFF. For the CDR3, the DNA is TGTGCCAGCAGCTTGAACACCGGGGAGCTGTTTTTT.